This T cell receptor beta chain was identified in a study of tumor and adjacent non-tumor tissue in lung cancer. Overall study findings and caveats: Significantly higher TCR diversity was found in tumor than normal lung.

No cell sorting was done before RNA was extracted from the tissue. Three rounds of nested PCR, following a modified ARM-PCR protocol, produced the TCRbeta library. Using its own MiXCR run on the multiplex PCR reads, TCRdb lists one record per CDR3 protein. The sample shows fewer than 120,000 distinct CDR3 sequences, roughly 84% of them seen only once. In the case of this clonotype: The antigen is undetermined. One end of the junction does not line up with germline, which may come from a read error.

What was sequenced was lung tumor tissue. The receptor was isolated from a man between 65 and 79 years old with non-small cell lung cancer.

CDR3 sequence (DNA): TGTACCAGCAGCCTATCTGGGGCCCCGGGGGCTTTCTTT. The encoded protein is CTSSLSGAPGAFF. The chain recombines TRBV7-9 with TRBJ1-1; possible D gene TRBD1, 5 bases. Germline CDR1 reads SEHNR; CDR2 reads FQNEAQ (reference sequence). This CDR3 has 13 residues.